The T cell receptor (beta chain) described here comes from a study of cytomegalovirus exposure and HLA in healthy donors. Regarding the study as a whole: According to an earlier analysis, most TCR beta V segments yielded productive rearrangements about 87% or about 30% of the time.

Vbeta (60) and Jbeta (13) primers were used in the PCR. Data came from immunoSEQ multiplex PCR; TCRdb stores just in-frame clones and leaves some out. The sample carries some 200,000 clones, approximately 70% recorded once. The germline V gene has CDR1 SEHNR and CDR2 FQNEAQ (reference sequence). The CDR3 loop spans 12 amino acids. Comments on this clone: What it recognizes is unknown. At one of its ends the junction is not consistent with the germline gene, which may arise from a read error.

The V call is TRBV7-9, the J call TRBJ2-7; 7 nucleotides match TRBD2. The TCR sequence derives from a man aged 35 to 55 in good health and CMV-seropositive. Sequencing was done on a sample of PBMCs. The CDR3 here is CSSSGALDEQYF. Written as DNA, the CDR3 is TGTTCCAGCAGCGGGGCGCTGGACGAGCAGTACTTC.